The rows below give T cell receptor beta chains drawn from one sample of a study of shared clonotypes between healthy human individuals. Clones were read by immunoSEQ multiplex PCR, and TCRdb kept only the in-frame ones, dropping some. The table lists hundreds of thousands of clones, roughly 79% of them singletons. Input material: PBMCs. All receptors come from a woman aged 40 to 50 in good health. Some clones in this sample may be carry-over from other donors' samples. The CDR3 runs from the conserved cysteine through the conserved F or W. The D gene is left open where the match is weak. Clone size appears in some rows only: once, few, many, or a class for an expanded clone.

d_call | clone_size | j_call | v_call | cdr3_nt | cdr3_aa
. | . | TRBJ1-2 | TRBV2 | TGTGCCAGCAGGCCCCTGGGGGGGGCAGATGGCTACACCTTC | CASRPLGGADGYTF
. | few | TRBJ2-3 | TRBV7-8 | TGTGCCAGCAGCTTAGATGGGAGCACAGATACGCAGTATTTT | CASSLDGSTDTQYF
. | . | TRBJ1-4 | TRBV2 | TGTGCCAGCAGTGAGTTAAGGTTGGCTAATGAAAAACTGTTTTTT | CASSELRLANEKLFF
. | . | TRBJ2-1 | TRBV7-6 | TGTGCCAGCAGCGCCGTACTTACAAGCTCCTACAATGAGCAGTTCTTC | CASSAVLTSSYNEQFF
. | . | TRBJ2-5 | TRBV7-2 | TGTGCCAGCAGCTTAGTTTCGGAGACCCAGTACTTC | CASSLVSETQYF
TRBD2 | . | TRBJ2-7 | TRBV10-3 | TGTGCCATCAGTCTACTAGCGGGTGAGCAGTACTTC | CAISLLAGEQYF
TRBD1 | once | TRBJ2-7 | TRBV7-6 | TGTGCCAGCAGCCCCCACATAATCCGGGACAGCAACTACGAGCAGTACTTC | CASSPHIIRDSNYEQYF
. | . | TRBJ2-7 | TRBV2 | TGTGCCGTGTTCGGGAAAATCTACGAGCAGTACTTC | CAVFGKIYEQYF
TRBD2 | . | TRBJ2-1 | TRBV30 | TGTGCCTGGAGGATCGGGACTAGCGGGTCCCTGAGCTCCTACAATGAGCAGTTCTTC | CAWRIGTSGSLSSYNEQFF
. | . | TRBJ1-4 | TRBV4-1 | TGCGCCAGCAGCCAGAACGGAATAGGGACTTATGAAAAACTGTTTTTT | CASSQNGIGTYEKLFF
. | . | TRBJ2-7 | TRBV4-2 | TGTGCCAGCAGCCAAGAGAGCGGGCACTCCTACGAGCAGTACTTC | CASSQESGHSYEQYF
. | . | TRBJ2-7 | TRBV27 | TGTGCCAGCAGTTTAAACGGCAGGGGTACCTACGAGCAGTACTTC | CASSLNGRGTYEQYF
. | . | TRBJ2-5 | TRBV28 | TGTGCCAGCAGACTGGCGGCTAGCGATCAAGAGACCCAGTACTTC | CASRLAASDQETQYF
TRBD2 | . | TRBJ2-5 | TRBV18 | TGTGCCAGCTCACAAGTCTTTAGCGGGAGTTGGGAGACCCAGTACTTC | CASSQVFSGSWETQYF
. | . | TRBJ1-1 | TRBV30 | TGTGCCTGGAGTCCAGGGTTATTGGACACTGAAGCTTTCTTT | CAWSPGLLDTEAFF
. | . | TRBJ2-5 | TRBV4-1 | TGCGCCAGCAGCCGGGACACGTACGCCCAAGAGACCCAGTACTTC | CASSRDTYAQETQYF
TRBD1 | once | TRBJ2-5 | TRBV30 | TGTGCCTGGGGGGGACAGGGGGGAGAGACCCAGTACTTC | CAWGGQGGETQYF
TRBD2 | . | TRBJ2-5 | TRBV2 | TGTGCCAGCAGCAACGTCGCGGGAGGGGGGGAGACCCAGTACTTC | CASSNVAGGGETQYF
. | . | TRBJ1-2 | TRBV11-2 | TGTGCCAGCAGCGATTTACGAGGGAGTCAGGCGAATGGCTACACCTTC | CASSDLRGSQANGYTF
. | . | TRBJ2-3 | TRBV7-3 | TGTGCCAGCAGCTTACCCAACTCAGATACGCAGTATTTT | CASSLPNSDTQYF
. | . | TRBJ2-7 | TRBV18 | TGTGCCAGCTCACCACCTGTCGTGGGGGAAGACTACGAGCAGTACTTC | CASSPPVVGEDYEQYF
. | . | TRBJ2-5 | TRBV7-6 | TGTGCCAGCAGCTTAGAGGGACGAGTGGAGACCCAGTACTTC | CASSLEGRVETQYF
. | . | TRBJ2-5 | TRBV6-6 | TGTGCCAGCAGGAGGAGCAGGGTTGAAGAGACCCAGTACTTC | CASRRSRVEETQYF
. | . | TRBJ2-7 | TRBV5-1 | TGCGCCAGCAGCCCAGGGGGGACCACCTACGAGCAGTACTTC | CASSPGGTTYEQYF